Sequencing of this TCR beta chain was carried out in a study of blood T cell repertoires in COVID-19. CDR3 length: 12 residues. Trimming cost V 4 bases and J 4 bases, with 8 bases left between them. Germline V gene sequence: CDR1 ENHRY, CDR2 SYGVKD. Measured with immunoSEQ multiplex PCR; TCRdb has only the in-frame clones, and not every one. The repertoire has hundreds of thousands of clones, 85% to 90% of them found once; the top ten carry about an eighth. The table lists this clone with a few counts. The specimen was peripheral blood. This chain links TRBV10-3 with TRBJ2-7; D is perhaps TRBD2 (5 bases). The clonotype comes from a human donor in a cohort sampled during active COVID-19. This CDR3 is CAISGRTYEQYF. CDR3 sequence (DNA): TGTGCCATCAGTGGCAGGACTTACGAGCAGTACTTC.